The entry that follows covers one T cell receptor (beta chain) sequence. Its antigen remains unidentified. The record originates from a study of CD8 T cells in ankylosing spondylitis. Points from the study as a whole: Fewer than ten highly homologous variants made up a TCR beta motif that seemed to typify ankylosing spondylitis blood. Certain motif variants had earlier appeared in reactive arthritis synovial fluid and blood. Disease-linked clones displayed a CD8+ phenotype and appeared relatively rarely in peripheral blood.

TCRdb called the 5' RACE reads again in MiXCR, with one record for every CDR3 protein. This sample has under 170,000 distinct CDR3 sequences, with 44% found just once. The CDR3 has 19 amino acids. Trimming stripped 0 bases from V and 0 bases from J, with 18 bases between. The germline CDR1 and CDR2 sequences are DFQATT and SNEGSKA (reference sequence). This sequence joins TRBV20-1 and TRBJ1-6; D might be TRBD1 (5 bases). The sequence came from a male donor with ankylosing spondylitis. Sequencing was carried out using synovial fluid, either unsorted or a sorted T cell fraction (not recorded which). For the CDR3, the DNA is TGCAGTGCTAGAGACACCAGCTATCCCAGGGCCTCCTATAATTCACCCCTCCACTTT. Protein product: CSARDTSYPRASYNSPLHF.